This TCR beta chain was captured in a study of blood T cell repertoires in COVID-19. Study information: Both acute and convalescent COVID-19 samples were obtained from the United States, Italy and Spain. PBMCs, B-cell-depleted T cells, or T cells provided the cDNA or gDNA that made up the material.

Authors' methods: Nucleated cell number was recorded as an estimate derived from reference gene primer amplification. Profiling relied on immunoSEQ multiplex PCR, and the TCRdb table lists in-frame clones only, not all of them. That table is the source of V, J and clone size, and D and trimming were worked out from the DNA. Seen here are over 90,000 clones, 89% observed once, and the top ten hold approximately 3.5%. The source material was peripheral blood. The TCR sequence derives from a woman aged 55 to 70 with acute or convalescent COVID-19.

The CDR3 loop reads CAWSVKGRETQYF. CDR3 nucleotides: TGTGCCTGGAGTGTAAAAGGGAGGGAGACCCAGTACTTC. The rearrangement links TRBV30 to TRBJ2-5; possible D gene TRBD2, 6 bases. Trimming cost V 0 bases and J 5 bases, with 10 bases left between them. The germline CDR1 and CDR2 sequences are GTSNPN and SVGIG (reference sequence). The CDR3 has 13 residues.